This record looks at one TCR beta chain sequence and its context. The CDR3 has 14 residues. Germline CDR1 reads SGHNT; CDR2 reads YENEEA. Between the trimmed V and J ends, which lost 4 bases and 0 bases, there was a span of 6 bases. This record comes from a study of radiotherapy plus CTLA-4 blockade in lung cancer. Data came from immunoSEQ multiplex PCR; TCRdb stores just in-frame clones and leaves some out. The table lists about 60,000 clones, around 80% of them singletons. The receptor was isolated from a human donor with non-small cell lung cancer who had a partial response to radiotherapy plus ipilimumab. The J gene is TRBJ2-2, the V gene TRBV11-3, with unresolved D. The sequences come from peripheral blood, collected from a patient treated with radiotherapy plus ipilimumab. CDR3: CASSWQANTGELFF. In DNA, the CDR3 is TGTGCCAGCAGCTGGCAAGCGAACACCGGGGAGCTGTTTTTT.